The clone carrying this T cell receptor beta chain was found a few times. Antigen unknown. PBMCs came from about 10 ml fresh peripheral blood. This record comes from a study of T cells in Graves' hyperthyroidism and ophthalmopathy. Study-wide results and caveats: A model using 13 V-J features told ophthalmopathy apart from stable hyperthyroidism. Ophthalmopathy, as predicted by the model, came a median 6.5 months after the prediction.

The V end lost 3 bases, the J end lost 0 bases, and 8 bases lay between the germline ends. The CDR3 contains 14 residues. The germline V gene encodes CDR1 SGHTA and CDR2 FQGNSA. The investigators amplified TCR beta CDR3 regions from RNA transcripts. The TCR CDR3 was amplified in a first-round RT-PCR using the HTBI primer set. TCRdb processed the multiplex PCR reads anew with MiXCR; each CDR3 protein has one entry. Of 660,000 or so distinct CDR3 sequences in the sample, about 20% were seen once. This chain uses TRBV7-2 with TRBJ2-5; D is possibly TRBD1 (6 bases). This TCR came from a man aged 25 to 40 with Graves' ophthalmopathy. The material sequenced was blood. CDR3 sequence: CASSFGQHQETQYF. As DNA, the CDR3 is TGTGCCAGCAGCTTCGGACAGCACCAAGAGACCCAGTACTTC.